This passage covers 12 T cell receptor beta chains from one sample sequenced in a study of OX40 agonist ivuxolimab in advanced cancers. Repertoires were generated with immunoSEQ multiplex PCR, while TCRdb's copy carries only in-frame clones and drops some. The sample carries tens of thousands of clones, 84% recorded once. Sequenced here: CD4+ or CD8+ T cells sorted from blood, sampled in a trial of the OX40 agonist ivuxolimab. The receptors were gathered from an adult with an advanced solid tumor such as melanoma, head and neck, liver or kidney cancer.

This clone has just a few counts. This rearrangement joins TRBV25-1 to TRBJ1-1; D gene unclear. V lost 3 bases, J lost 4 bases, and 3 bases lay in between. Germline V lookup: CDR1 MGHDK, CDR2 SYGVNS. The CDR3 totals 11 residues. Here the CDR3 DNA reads TGTGCCAGCAGTGATAGCACTGAAGCTTTCTTT. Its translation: CASSDSTEAFF.

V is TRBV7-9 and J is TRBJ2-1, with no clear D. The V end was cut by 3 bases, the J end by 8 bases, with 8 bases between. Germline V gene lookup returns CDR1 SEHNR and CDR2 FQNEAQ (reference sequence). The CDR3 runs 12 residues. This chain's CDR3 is CASSFGSDEQFF. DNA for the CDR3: TGTGCCAGCAGCTTTGGTTCGGATGAGCAGTTCTTC.

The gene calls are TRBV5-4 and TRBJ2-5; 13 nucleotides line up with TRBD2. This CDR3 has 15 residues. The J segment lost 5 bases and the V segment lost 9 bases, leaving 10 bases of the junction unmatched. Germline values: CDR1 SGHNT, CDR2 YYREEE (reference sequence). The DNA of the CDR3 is TGTGCCATCAGGACTAGCGGGAGTCGGCGGGAGACCCAGTACTTC. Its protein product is CAIRTSGSRRETQYF.

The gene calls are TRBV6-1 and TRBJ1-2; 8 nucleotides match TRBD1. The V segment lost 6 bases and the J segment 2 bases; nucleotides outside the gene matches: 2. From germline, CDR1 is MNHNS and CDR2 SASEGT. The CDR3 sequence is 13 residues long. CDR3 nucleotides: TGTGCCAGCAGGGACAGGGCAAACTATGGCTACACCTTC. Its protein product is CASRDRANYGYTF.

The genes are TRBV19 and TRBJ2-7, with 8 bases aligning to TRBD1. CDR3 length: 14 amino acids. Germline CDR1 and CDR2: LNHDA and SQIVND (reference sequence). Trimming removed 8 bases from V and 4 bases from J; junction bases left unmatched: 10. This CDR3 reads CASGDRGFEYEQYF. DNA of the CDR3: TGTGCCAGTGGAGACAGGGGCTTTGAATACGAGCAGTACTTC.

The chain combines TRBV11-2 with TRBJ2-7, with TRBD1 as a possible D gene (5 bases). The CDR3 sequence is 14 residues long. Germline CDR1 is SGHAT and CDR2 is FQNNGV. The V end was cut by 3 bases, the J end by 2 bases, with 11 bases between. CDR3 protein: CASSFFQGTYEQYF. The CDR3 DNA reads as TGTGCCAGCAGCTTTTTCCAGGGAACCTACGAGCAGTACTTC.

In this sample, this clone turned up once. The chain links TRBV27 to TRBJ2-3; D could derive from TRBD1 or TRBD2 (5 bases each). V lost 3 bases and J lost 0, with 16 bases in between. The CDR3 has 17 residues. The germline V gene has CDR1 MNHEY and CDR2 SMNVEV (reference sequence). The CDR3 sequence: CASSFLGTAQSTDTQYF. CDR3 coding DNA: TGTGCCAGCAGTTTCCTCGGGACCGCGCAGAGCACAGATACGCAGTATTTT.

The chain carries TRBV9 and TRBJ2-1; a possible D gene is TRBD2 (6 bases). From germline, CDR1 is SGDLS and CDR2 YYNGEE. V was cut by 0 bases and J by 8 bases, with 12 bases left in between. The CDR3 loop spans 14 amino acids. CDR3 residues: CASSVARGGYEQFF. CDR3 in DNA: TGTGCCAGCAGCGTAGCTCGGGGAGGCTATGAGCAGTTCTTC.

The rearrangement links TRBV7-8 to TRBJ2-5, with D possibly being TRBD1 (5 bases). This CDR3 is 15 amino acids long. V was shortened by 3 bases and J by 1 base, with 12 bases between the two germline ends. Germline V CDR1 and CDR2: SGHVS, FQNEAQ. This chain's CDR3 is CASSLPGQIQETQYF. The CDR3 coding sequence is TGTGCCAGCAGCTTGCCAGGGCAAATCCAAGAGACCCAGTACTTC.

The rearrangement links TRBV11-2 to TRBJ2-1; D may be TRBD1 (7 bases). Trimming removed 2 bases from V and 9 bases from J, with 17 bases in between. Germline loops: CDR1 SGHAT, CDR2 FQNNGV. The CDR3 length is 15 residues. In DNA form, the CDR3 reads TGTGCCAGCAGCTTAAAGACAGGGAGGCATGGTGAGCAGTTCTTC. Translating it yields CASSLKTGRHGEQFF.

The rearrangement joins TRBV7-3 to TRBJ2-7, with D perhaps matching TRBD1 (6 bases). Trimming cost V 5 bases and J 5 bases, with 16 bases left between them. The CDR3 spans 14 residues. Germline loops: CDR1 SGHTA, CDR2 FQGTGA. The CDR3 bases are TGTGCCAGCAGCCCCCGGGGCAGGGGCGACGAGCAGTACTTC. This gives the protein CASSPRGRGDEQYF.

Here the CDR3 DNA reads TGTGCCAGCAGTTACTCGAAGTCAGCTTACGAGCAGTACTTC. Amino acid sequence: CASSYSKSAYEQYF. This rearrangement joins TRBV6-6 to TRBJ2-7; no clear D gene. The CDR3 is 14 residues long. Germline values: CDR1 MNHNY, CDR2 SVGAGI (reference sequence). Trimming pared 0 bases from V and 4 bases from J, leaving 10 bases between.